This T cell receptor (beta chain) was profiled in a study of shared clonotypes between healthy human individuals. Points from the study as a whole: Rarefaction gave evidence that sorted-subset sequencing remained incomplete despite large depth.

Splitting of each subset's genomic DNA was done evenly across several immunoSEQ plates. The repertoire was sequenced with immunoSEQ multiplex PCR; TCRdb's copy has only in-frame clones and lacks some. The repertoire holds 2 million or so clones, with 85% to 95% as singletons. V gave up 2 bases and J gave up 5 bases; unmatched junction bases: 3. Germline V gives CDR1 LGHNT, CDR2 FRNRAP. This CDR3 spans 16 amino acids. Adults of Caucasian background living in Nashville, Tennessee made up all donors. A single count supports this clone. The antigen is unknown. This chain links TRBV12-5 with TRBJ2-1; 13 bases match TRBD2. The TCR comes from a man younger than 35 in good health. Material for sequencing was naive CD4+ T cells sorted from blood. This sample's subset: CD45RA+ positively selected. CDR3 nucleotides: TGTGCTAGTGGTTTGATGACTAGCGGGGGGAACAATGAGCAGTTCTTC. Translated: CASGLMTSGGNNEQFF.